Listed below are T cell receptor beta chains from one sample, sequenced in a study of blood T cell repertoires in COVID-19. Some clones are missing from TCRdb's copy, which holds only in-frame ones; the method was immunoSEQ multiplex PCR. The sample lists some 50,000 clones, approximately 82% seen once, with around 8% in the top ten. The sequenced sample was peripheral blood. These receptor sequences come from a human donor in a cohort sampled during active COVID-19. CDR3s include the opening cysteine and the closing phenylalanine or tryptophan. The D gene is left open where the match is weak. Some rows have no size entry. The others give once, few or many, or a class for an expanded clone.

>TRBV18|TRBJ1-6|.|.
TGTGCCAGCTCACCACGGCCAACAAATTCACCCCTCCACTTT
CASSPRPTNSPLHF
>TRBV5-1|TRBJ2-2|TRBD1|.
TGCGCCAGCAGCTCGGGACAGGGGGTCGGGGAGCTGTTTTTT
CASSSGQGVGELFF
>TRBV21-1|TRBJ2-5|.|.
TGTGCCAGCAGCAAAGTAGCGGGAGCAGAGACCCAGTACTTC
CASSKVAGAETQYF
>TRBV24-1|TRBJ1-2|TRBD1|.
TGTGCCACCAGTGAGGACAGGGACGGTCGGGGCTACACCTTC
CATSEDRDGRGYTF
>TRBV5-5|TRBJ1-1|.|.
TGTGCCAGCAGCTTGGCCAGGGCGAGGAACACTGAAGCTTTCTTT
CASSLARARNTEAFF
>TRBV18|TRBJ2-7|.|.
TGTGCCAGCTCACTCGGACAGAGCTCCTACGAGCAGTACTTC
CASSLGQSSYEQYF
>TRBV2|TRBJ2-5|TRBD1|.
TGTGCCAGCAGTTTCACAGGGGTAGAGACCCAGTACTTC
CASSFTGVETQYF
>TRBV6-4|TRBJ2-3|TRBD2|.
TGTGCCAGCAGTGTCACGCTTGCGGGGGCAGATACGCAGTATTTT
CASSVTLAGADTQYF
>TRBV18|TRBJ2-1|TRBD2|once
TGTGCCAGCTCCCCAGCGGGAGGGCCCTACAATGAGCAGTTCTTC
CASSPAGGPYNEQFF
>TRBV11-2|TRBJ2-3|.|.
TGTGCCAGCAGCTTAGCCGGCACAGATACGCAGTATTTT
CASSLAGTDTQYF
>TRBV18|TRBJ2-7|.|.
TGTGCCAGCTCACCAAGGACTACAACCTACGAGCAGTACTTC
CASSPRTTTYEQYF
>TRBV5-1|TRBJ2-5|TRBD1|.
TGCGCCAGCACGCCCGGGACAGGGGTTGAGACCCAGTACTTC
CASTPGTGVETQYF
>TRBV28|TRBJ1-4|TRBD1|.
TGTGCCAGCAGTTTGGGGACAGGCCCCGCTAATGAAAAACTGTTTTTT
CASSLGTGPANEKLFF
>TRBV30|TRBJ2-3|TRBD2|.
TGTGCCTGGACTGAGGGGGCGGGAGGGCTAACAGATACGCAGTATTTT
CAWTEGAGGLTDTQYF
>TRBV9|TRBJ2-1|.|once
TGTGCCAGCAGCGTTTCTTACAATGAGCAGTTCTTC
CASSVSYNEQFF
>TRBV19|TRBJ2-5|TRBD2|.
TGTGCCAGTAGTAGCGGGGGAATAGAGACCCAGTACTTC
CASSSGGIETQYF
>TRBV6-5|TRBJ2-7|TRBD2|.
TGTGCCAGCACCCCCAAACGGGCGGGAGCCTACGAGCAGTACTTC
CASTPKRAGAYEQYF
>TRBV28|TRBJ2-1|TRBD2|few
TGTGCCAGCAGTCCCCCCCTTAGCGGGAGCTCCTACAATGAGCAGTTCTTC
CASSPPLSGSSYNEQFF
>TRBV29-1|TRBJ1-3|TRBD1|.
TGCAGCTCACAGGGGACTGGAAACACCATATATTTT
CSSQGTGNTIYF
>TRBV4-3|TRBJ1-2|.|few
TGCGCCAGCAGCCAAGATACACTTAGGAACAGGAACTATGGCTACACCTTC
CASSQDTLRNRNYGYTF
>TRBV15|TRBJ1-1|.|.
TGTGCCGTGAGCAGGGGTACTGAAGCTTTCTTT
CAVSRGTEAFF
>TRBV14|TRBJ1-1|.|.
TGTGCCAGCAGCCAAGTCGGTGGCGGTGAAGCTTTCTTT
CASSQVGGGEAFF
>TRBV11-3|TRBJ2-7|.|once
TGTGCCAGCAGCCCACAGGTCTCGTCCTACGAGCAGTACTTC
CASSPQVSSYEQYF
>TRBV6-1|TRBJ2-3|TRBD2|.
TGTGCCAGCAGTGAAGTCCGGACTAGCGGGAGTAGAGATACGCAGTATTTT
CASSEVRTSGSRDTQYF
>TRBV28|TRBJ1-4|TRBD1|.
TGTGCCAGCAGTTTAGGGACAGGCAATGAAAAACTGTTTTTT
CASSLGTGNEKLFF
>TRBV12-3/TRBV12-4|TRBJ1-1|.|.
TGTGCCAGCAGTTTTAGCAACACTGAAGCTTTCTTT
CASSFSNTEAFF
>TRBV13|TRBJ1-2|TRBD1|.
TGTGCCAGCAGCCCAGGGGGGCAGGGGGAAAGAGGCTACACCTTC
CASSPGGQGERGYTF
>TRBV27|TRBJ2-1|.|.
TGTGCCAGCAGTTTACGGAGCGGCCTATACAATGAGCAGTTCTTC
CASSLRSGLYNEQFF
>TRBV2|TRBJ1-6|.|few
TGTGCCAGCAGCACGCCCAGGGACTTCGGCTCACCCCTCCACTTT
CASSTPRDFGSPLHF
>TRBV18|TRBJ1-2|.|.
TGTGCCAGCTCACTTGCAGGCTCTAACTATGGCTACACCTTC
CASSLAGSNYGYTF
>TRBV25-1|TRBJ2-1|TRBD1|.
TGTGCCAGCAGTTGGACAGGGAGTAATGAGCAGTTCTTC
CASSWTGSNEQFF
>TRBV9|TRBJ2-5|TRBD1|.
TGTGCCAGCAGCGGACGGGACAGTCCATGGGAGACCCAGTACTTC
CASSGRDSPWETQYF
>TRBV4-2|TRBJ1-3|TRBD1|few
TGTGCCAGCAGCCAAGTGACAGGGGCTGGAAACACCATATATTTT
CASSQVTGAGNTIYF
>TRBV7-2|TRBJ1-6|.|.
TGTGCCAGCAGCCCCTCAGGGGATATAAATTCACCCCTCCACTTT
CASSPSGDINSPLHF
>TRBV20-1|TRBJ2-5|.|medium-sized
TGCAGTGCTAGTTCGGAGACCCAGTACTTC
CSASSETQYF
>TRBV27|TRBJ2-3|.|.
TGTGCCGCCCGCGGCAGTACCACAGATACGCAGTATTTT
CAARGSTTDTQYF
>TRBV5-1|TRBJ1-1|.|.
TGCGCCAGCAGCTTGGCTGTGGGGGCGCAGAACACTGAAGCTTTCTTT
CASSLAVGAQNTEAFF
>TRBV29-1|TRBJ2-1|TRBD2|.
TGCAGCGTTGAAGGACTAGCGGGAGATGAGCAGTTCTTC
CSVEGLAGDEQFF
>TRBV19|TRBJ1-2|.|.
TGTGCCAGTAGTCCCACTGGCGGGGGGGACTATGGCTACACCTTC
CASSPTGGGDYGYTF
>TRBV5-1|TRBJ1-1|.|.
TGCGCCAGCAGCTTGGAGTGGCGAGGGACTGAAGCTTTCTTT
CASSLEWRGTEAFF
>TRBV2|TRBJ2-2|.|.
TGTGCCAGCAGTGAAAAGGCAGGAGCGGGCGGGGAGCTGTTTTTT
CASSEKAGAGGELFF
>TRBV19|TRBJ2-5|.|.
TGTGCCAGTAGTATAGATCGTGGGACAGAGGGGGGGACCCAGTACTTC
CASSIDRGTEGGTQYF
>TRBV18|TRBJ1-1|.|.
TGTGCCAGCTCACCAAAAGGGGGCACTGAAGCTTTCTTT
CASSPKGGTEAFF
>TRBV23-1|TRBJ1-5|TRBD1|.
TGCGCCAGCGGCGGCCAGGGGGCTGGACAGCCCCAGCATTTT
CASGGQGAGQPQHF
>TRBV7-9|TRBJ2-7|.|.
TGTGCCAGCAGCTTAGGGCCTTACCGGGACACCCGAGGCGAGCAGTACTTC
CASSLGPYRDTRGEQYF
>TRBV4-1|TRBJ2-7|.|.
TGCGCCAGCAGCCAAGCAGCCCCCGGGACACACTACGAGCAGTACTTC
CASSQAAPGTHYEQYF
>TRBV30|TRBJ2-5|.|.
TGTGCCTGGAGTCGGGGTTCTCAAGAGACCCAGTACTTC
CAWSRGSQETQYF
>TRBV27|TRBJ1-2|TRBD1|.
TGTGCCAGCAGTTTGTACAGGGGGGACTATGGCTACACCTTC
CASSLYRGDYGYTF
>TRBV7-9|TRBJ1-1|.|.
TGTGCCAGCAGCCCCGAGGGTGAAGCTTTCTTT
CASSPEGEAFF
>TRBV21-1|TRBJ1-3|.|.
TGTGCCAGCAGCAAACGGGAATTAACCGGCTCTGGAAACACCATATATTTT
CASSKRELTGSGNTIYF